This TCR beta chain was identified during a study of blood T cells in healthy people across ages. The use of a sample-barcoded 5' primer and a J-beta primer mix characterized a second PCR of roughly 7 to 11 cycles. TCRdb used MiXCR to reprocess the 5' RACE reads, holding one entry per CDR3 protein. The top ten clones hold about 0.8% of a sample with around 1,000,000 distinct CDR3 sequences, around 27% of them seen once. V shed 5 bases and J 8 bases; nucleotides not matched to a gene: 14. Germline V gives CDR1 MDHEN, CDR2 SYDVKM. There are 16 residues in the CDR3. This same sample was also taken into another study, of T cells of mothers and their children.

What was sequenced was blood. The chain employs TRBV28 and TRBJ2-1; 8 nucleotides align to TRBD2. This clonotype was sampled from a girl aged 2-10 years in good health. The chain's CDR3 is CASSISSGSGGYEQFF. Here the CDR3 DNA reads TGTGCCAGCAGTATTTCCAGCGGGAGTGGTGGGTATGAGCAGTTCTTC. Full variable domain (outside the CDR3, taken from reference TRBV28 and TRBJ2-1): DVKVTQSSRYLVKRTGEKVFLECVQDMDHENMFWYRQDPGLGLRLIYFSYDVKMKEKGDIPEGYSVSREKKERFSLILESASTNQTSMYLCASSISSGSGGYEQFFGPGTRLTVL.